What follows are 19 T cell receptor beta chains derived from one specimen sequenced in a study of CD8 T cells in ankylosing spondylitis. Each CDR3 protein is one row after TCRdb ran MiXCR on the 5' RACE reads. The sample contains 35,000 or so distinct CDR3 sequences, 4.5% to 6% of which appear only once. Sequenced material: blood, either unsorted or a sorted T cell fraction (not recorded which). These receptors all come from a male donor with ankylosing spondylitis or in good health (not recorded which).

This clonotype was counted ten times or more. The V gene is TRBV4-2, the J gene TRBJ2-2, with a possible D match to TRBD1 (5 bases). This CDR3 has 13 amino acids. V lost 4 bases and J 6 bases, leaving 9 bases between the germline ends. Germline CDR1 reads LGHNA; CDR2 reads YNFKEQ. The CDR3 loop reads CASSRTGPGELFF. Written as DNA, the CDR3 is TGTGCCAGCAGCCGCACAGGTCCCGGGGAGCTGTTTTTT.

This clonotype was counted ten times or more. This rearrangement joins TRBV19 to TRBJ2-7; D is perhaps TRBD1 (5 bases). CDR3 size: 14 residues. CDR1 is LNHDA and CDR2 is SQIVND in the germline V gene (reference sequence). V lost 6 bases and J 2 bases, leaving 14 bases between the germline ends. As DNA, the CDR3 is TGTGCCAGTAGCTCCGGACATCACCCCTACGAGCAGTACTTC. Translated: CASSSGHHPYEQYF.

A word on this clonotype: This may be a read error: a much more frequent sequence differs by one nucleotide. The chain uses TRBV6-2 or TRBV6-3 and TRBJ2-1; TRBD1 matches at 7 bases. Germline trimming cut 11 bases from V and 4 bases from J; bases unmatched to any gene: 20. CDR1 MNHEY and CDR2 SVGEGT come from the germline V gene. The CDR3 consists of 17 residues. The CDR3 protein is CAGAPLSLQGMYNEQFF. Written as DNA, the CDR3 is TGTGCCGGCGCGCCCCTCTCCCTACAGGGGATGTACAATGAGCAGTTCTTC.

The sample holds many counts of this clonotype. V and J are TRBV11-2 and TRBJ2-4; 7 bases are a match to TRBD2. V was clipped by 1 base and J by 0 bases; unmatched bases: 15. This CDR3 region has 20 residues. Per the germline V gene, CDR1 is SGHAT and CDR2 is FQNNGV. The CDR3: CASSLVRSGGGILAKNIQYF. DNA for the CDR3: TGTGCCAGCAGCTTAGTTAGGTCGGGGGGTGGGATACTAGCCAAAAACATTCAGTACTTC.

This clonotype was recorded at least ten times. CDR3 region: CASRVRGVQNTEAFF. In DNA form, the CDR3 reads TGCGCCAGCAGAGTGAGGGGGGTACAGAACACTGAAGCTTTCTTT. This chain uses TRBV5-1 with TRBJ1-1; TRBD1 might be the D (6 bases). V lost 5 bases to trimming and J lost 1 base, with 15 bases between them. The germline V gene has CDR1 SGHRS and CDR2 YFSETQ. The CDR3 has 15 residues.

This clonotype showed up many times. The J gene is TRBJ2-7, the V gene TRBV20-1; no definite D call. Germline CDR1 is DFQATT and CDR2 is SNEGSKA (reference sequence). V was trimmed by 7 bases and J by 6 bases, leaving 13 bases between them. The CDR3 is made up of 11 amino acids. DNA for the CDR3: TGCAGTGGAGGTGCCTTTGGCGAGCAGTACTTC. As protein: CSGGAFGEQYF.

This clonotype occurred many times. This likely comes from a read error, as the CDR3 has no conserved phenylalanine or tryptophan at its end. Because the CDR3's place on the DNA is in doubt, the DNA is left out and the CDR3 is given as listed by TCRdb. The V call is TRBV12-3 or TRBV12-4, the J call TRBJ1-2. The CDR3 extends over 11 residues, inclusive of both ends. The CDR3 here is CASSLNDRLHL.

By share of the sample, this clonotype is medium-sized. The chain is built from TRBV5-1 and TRBJ1-5, with 9 bases that match TRBD1. Germline assignment: CDR1 SGHRS and CDR2 YFSETQ. This CDR3 contains 14 residues. V trimming: 3 bases; J trimming: 7 bases; junction bases outside the gene matches: 5. The CDR3 DNA reads as TGCGCCAGCAGCTCGACAGGGGGAGGACAGCCCCAGCATTTT. It is translated as CASSSTGGGQPQHF.

This clonotype was seen many times. The chain employs TRBV14 and TRBJ1-2; tentatively, D is TRBD1 (5 bases). In germline, CDR1 is SGHDN, CDR2 FVKESK. There are 14 residues in the CDR3. Trimming pared 1 base from V and 2 bases from J, leaving 8 bases between. CDR3 region: CASSQADSNYGYTF. CDR3 nucleotide sequence: TGTGCCAGCAGCCAAGCTGACAGCAACTATGGCTACACCTTC.

In this sample, this clonotype turned up many times. The chain carries TRBV4-3 and TRBJ1-2; D unclear. Deletions cut 0 bases from V and 3 bases from J, with 14 bases between. In germline, CDR1 is LGHNA, CDR2 YSLEER. This CDR3 spans 16 amino acids. CDR3 residues: CASSQDSIEGHYGYTF. The CDR3 bases are TGCGCCAGCAGCCAAGATAGTATTGAGGGCCACTATGGCTACACCTTC.

This clonotype was seen many times. The chain carries TRBV5-1 and TRBJ2-5; D is undetermined. CDR1 is SGHRS, CDR2 YFSETQ, per germline. V was trimmed by 1 base and J by 5 bases, leaving 15 bases between them. The length of the CDR3 is 15 residues. Here the CDR3 reads CASSLLVASRETQYF. DNA of the CDR3: TGCGCCAGCAGCTTGCTCGTCGCCAGTAGGGAGACCCAGTACTTC.

This clonotype showed up many times. The chain links TRBV5-1 to TRBJ2-5; 7 bases fit TRBD1. V was pared by 4 bases and J by 2 bases, with 2 bases of the junction left unmatched. Germline CDR1 and CDR2: SGHRS and YFSETQ. The CDR3 consists of 13 residues. The CDR3 spells CASSRDSQETQYF. In nucleotides, the CDR3 is TGCGCCAGCAGCCGGGACAGTCAAGAGACCCAGTACTTC.

This clonotype was counted many times. The chain combines TRBV6-1 with TRBJ1-1, with D perhaps TRBD1 (5 bases). Trimming took off 5 bases at V and 4 bases at J, with 14 bases between the two ends. CDR1 and CDR2 (germline): MNHNS, SASEGT. The length of the CDR3 is 14 residues. The CDR3 here is CASSHTGGGTEAFF. The CDR3 DNA reads TGTGCCAGCAGTCATACGGGGGGAGGCACTGAAGCTTTCTTT.

This clonotype was found many times. The J gene is TRBJ2-1, the V gene TRBV7-6; 10 bases map to TRBD2. CDR3 size: 17 residues. From germline, CDR1 is SGHVS and CDR2 FNYEAQ. The junction had 11 bases not matched to a gene; V was cut back by 1 base and J by 8 bases. This CDR3 reads CASSLVFASGGIDEQFF. The CDR3 DNA sequence: TGTGCCAGCAGCTTAGTTTTTGCTAGCGGGGGAATCGATGAGCAGTTCTTC.

This clonotype occurred many times. CDR3 sequence: CSWGDGAYEQYF. As DNA, the CDR3 is TGCAGCTGGGGAGATGGGGCGTACGAGCAGTACTTC. The genes are TRBV29-1 and TRBJ2-7; TRBD1 or TRBD2 may be the D gene (5 bases each). There are 12 residues in the CDR3. Trimming removed 8 bases from V and 4 bases from J, with 15 bases in between. Germline-derived CDR1 and CDR2 are SQVTM and ANQGSEA.

This clonotype was observed many times. CDR3 amino acids: CASRSPGRDVTGELFF. DNA of the CDR3: TGTGCCAGCAGATCCCCAGGCAGGGATGTGACCGGGGAGCTGTTTTTT. The V gene is TRBV12-3 or TRBV12-4, the J gene TRBJ2-2, with D possibly TRBD1 on 5 matching bases. V was pared by 6 bases and J by 5 bases, with 19 bases between. This CDR3 is 16 amino acids long.

This clonotype was detected ten times or more. Here the CDR3 DNA reads TGCAGTGCTAGCCCTTGGAGGCAGACCAAGGGCTACACCTTC. It encodes CSASPWRQTKGYTF. The chain joins TRBV20-1 to TRBJ1-2, with D unresolved. The CDR3 is made up of 14 amino acids. Germline CDR1 and CDR2: DFQATT and SNEGSKA (reference sequence). Trimming left V 3 bases short and J 8 bases short, with 19 bases between.

This clonotype was seen ten or more times. The chain is built from TRBV3-1 and TRBJ2-3; no definite D call. The length of the CDR3 is 15 residues. V was shortened by 0 bases and J by 2 bases, with 9 bases between the two germline ends. Germline-derived CDR1 and CDR2 are LGHDT and YNNKEL (reference sequence). The CDR3 DNA reads as TGTGCCAGCAGCCAAGATCGGGCACTCACAGATACGCAGTATTTT. This codes for CASSQDRALTDTQYF.

The gene calls are TRBV6-2 or TRBV6-3 and TRBJ2-1, with 12 bases fitting TRBD2. J was trimmed by 4 bases and V by 0 bases; bases with no gene match: 10. Per germline, CDR1 MNHEY and CDR2 SVGEGT. The CDR3 totals 19 residues. CDR3 region: CASSYSKASGGVVYNEQFF. CDR3 nucleotides: TGTGCCAGCAGTTACTCGAAGGCTAGCGGGGGGGTCGTGTACAATGAGCAGTTCTTC.